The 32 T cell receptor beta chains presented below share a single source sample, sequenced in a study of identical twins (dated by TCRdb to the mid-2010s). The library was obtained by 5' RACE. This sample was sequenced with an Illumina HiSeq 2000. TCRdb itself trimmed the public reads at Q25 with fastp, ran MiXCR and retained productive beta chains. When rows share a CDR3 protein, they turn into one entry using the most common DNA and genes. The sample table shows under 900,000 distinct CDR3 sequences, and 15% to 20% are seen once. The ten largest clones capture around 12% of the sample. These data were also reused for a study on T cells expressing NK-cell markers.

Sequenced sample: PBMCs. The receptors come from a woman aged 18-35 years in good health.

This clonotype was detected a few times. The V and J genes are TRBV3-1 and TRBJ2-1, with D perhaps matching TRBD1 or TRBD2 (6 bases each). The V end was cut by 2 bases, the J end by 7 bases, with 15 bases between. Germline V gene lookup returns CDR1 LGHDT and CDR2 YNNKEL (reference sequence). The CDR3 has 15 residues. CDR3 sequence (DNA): TGTGCCAGCAGCCAAATCTGGGGGGCTGGGAATGAGCAGTTCTTC. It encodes CASSQIWGAGNEQFF.

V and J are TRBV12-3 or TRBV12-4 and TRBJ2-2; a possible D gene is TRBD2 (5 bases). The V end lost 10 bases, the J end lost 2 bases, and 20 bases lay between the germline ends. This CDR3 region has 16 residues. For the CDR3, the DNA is TGTGCCACCCGCTCTCGGATAGCGAGAAACACCGGGGAGCTGTTTTTT. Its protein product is CATRSRIARNTGELFF.

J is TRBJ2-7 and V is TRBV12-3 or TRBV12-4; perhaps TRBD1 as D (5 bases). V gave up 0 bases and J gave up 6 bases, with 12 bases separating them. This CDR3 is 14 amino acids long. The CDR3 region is CASSLAGVTSEQYF. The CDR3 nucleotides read TGTGCCAGCAGTTTAGCAGGGGTAACGTCCGAGCAGTACTTC.

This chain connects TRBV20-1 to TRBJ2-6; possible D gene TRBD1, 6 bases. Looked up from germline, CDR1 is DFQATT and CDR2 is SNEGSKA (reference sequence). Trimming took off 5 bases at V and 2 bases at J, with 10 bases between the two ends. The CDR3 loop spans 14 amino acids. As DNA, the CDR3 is TGCAGTGCTGATGGGGGCGCTGGGGCCAACGTCCTGACTTTC. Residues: CSADGGAGANVLTF.

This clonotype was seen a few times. As DNA, the CDR3 is TGCAGTGCTAGAGATTCGGACAGGGGGCGAAGGCAGTTCTTC. It codes for CSARDSDRGRRQFF. This rearrangement joins TRBV20-1 to TRBJ2-1; 11 positions agree with TRBD1. Germline values: CDR1 DFQATT, CDR2 SNEGSKA (reference sequence). This CDR3 is built from 14 residues. Trimming removed 0 bases from V and 12 bases from J; junction bases left unmatched: 7.

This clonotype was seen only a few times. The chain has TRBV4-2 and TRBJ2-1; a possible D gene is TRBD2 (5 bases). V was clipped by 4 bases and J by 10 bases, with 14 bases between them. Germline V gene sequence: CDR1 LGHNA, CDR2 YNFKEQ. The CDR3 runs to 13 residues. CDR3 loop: CASSLTRGGEQFF. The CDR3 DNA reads TGTGCCAGCAGCCTCACTCGAGGAGGCGAGCAGTTCTTC.

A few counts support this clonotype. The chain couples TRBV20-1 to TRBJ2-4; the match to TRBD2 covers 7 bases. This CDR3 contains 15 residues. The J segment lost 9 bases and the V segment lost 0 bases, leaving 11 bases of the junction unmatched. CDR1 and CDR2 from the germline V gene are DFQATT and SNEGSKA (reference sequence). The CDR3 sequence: CSARDLAGSGGIQYF. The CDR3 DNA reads TGCAGTGCTAGAGATCTGGCAGGCTCGGGAGGCATTCAGTACTTC.

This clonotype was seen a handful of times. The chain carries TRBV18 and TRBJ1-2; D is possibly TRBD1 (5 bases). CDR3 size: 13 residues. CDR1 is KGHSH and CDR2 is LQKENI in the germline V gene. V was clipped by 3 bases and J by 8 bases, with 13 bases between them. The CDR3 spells CASSPDSSGGYTF. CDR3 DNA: TGTGCCAGCTCACCTGACAGTTCGGGAGGCTACACCTTC.

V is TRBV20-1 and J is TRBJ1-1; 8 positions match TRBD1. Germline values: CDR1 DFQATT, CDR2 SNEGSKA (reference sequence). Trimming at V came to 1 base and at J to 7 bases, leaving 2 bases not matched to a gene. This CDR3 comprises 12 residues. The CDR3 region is CSARAGGIEAFF. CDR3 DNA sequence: TGCAGTGCTAGAGCAGGGGGCATTGAAGCTTTCTTT.

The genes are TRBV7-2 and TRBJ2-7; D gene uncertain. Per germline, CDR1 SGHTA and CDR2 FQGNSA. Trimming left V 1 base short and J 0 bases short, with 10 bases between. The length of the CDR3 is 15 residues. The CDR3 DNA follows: TGTGCCAGCAGCTTAGGGGTCCCTAACTCCTACGAGCAGTACTTC. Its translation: CASSLGVPNSYEQYF. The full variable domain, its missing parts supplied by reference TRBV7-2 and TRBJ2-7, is GAGVSQSPSNKVTEKGKDVELRCDPISGHTALYWYRQSLGQGLEFLIYFQGNSAPDKSGLPSDRFSAERTGGSVSTLTIQRTQQEDSAVYLCASSLGVPNSYEQYFGPGTRLTVT.

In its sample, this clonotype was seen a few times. CDR3 sequence: CSAIGTVRETQYF. The CDR3 region has the DNA TGCAGTGCTATAGGGACAGTCCGAGAGACCCAGTACTTC. The rearrangement uses TRBV20-1 and TRBJ2-5; 7 nucleotides line up with TRBD1. In germline, CDR1 is DFQATT, CDR2 SNEGSKA (reference sequence). CDR3 length: 13 amino acids. Germline trimming cut 4 bases from V and 4 bases from J; bases unmatched to any gene: 6.

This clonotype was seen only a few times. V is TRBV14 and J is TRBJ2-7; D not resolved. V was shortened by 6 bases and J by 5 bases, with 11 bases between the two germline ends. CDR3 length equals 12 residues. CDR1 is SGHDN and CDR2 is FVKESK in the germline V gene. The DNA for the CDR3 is TGTGCCAGCAGAGACGGAAGAGACGAGCAGTACTTC. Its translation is CASRDGRDEQYF.

CDR3 in DNA: TGCAGTGCTAGAGAGGTGGCGGGAGGGGGGTCCTACAATGAGCAGTTCTTC. This encodes CSAREVAGGGSYNEQFF. The V call is TRBV20-1, the J call TRBJ2-1; the match to TRBD2 covers 9 bases. The CDR3 totals 17 residues. Trimming cost V 0 bases and J 1 base; bases outside gene matches: 7. Per the germline V gene, CDR1 is DFQATT and CDR2 is SNEGSKA (reference sequence).

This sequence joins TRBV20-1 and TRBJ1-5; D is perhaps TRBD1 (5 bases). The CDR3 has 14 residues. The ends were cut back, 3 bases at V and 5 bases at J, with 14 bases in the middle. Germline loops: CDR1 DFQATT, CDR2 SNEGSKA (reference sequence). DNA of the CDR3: TGCAGTGCTAGCCTCGGGGCGTGGGATCAGCCCCAGCATTTT. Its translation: CSASLGAWDQPQHF.

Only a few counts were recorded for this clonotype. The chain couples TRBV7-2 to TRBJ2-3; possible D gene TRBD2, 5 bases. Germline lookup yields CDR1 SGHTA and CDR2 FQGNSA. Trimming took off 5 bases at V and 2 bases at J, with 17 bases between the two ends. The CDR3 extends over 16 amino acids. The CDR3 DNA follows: TGTGCCAGCAGCCTACCGGACGGAGGCTCCACAGATACGCAGTATTTT. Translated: CASSLPDGGSTDTQYF. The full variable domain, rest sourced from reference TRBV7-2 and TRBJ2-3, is GAGVSQSPSNKVTEKGKDVELRCDPISGHTALYWYRQSLGQGLEFLIYFQGNSAPDKSGLPSDRFSAERTGGSVSTLTIQRTQQEDSAVYLCASSLPDGGSTDTQYFGPGTRLTVL.

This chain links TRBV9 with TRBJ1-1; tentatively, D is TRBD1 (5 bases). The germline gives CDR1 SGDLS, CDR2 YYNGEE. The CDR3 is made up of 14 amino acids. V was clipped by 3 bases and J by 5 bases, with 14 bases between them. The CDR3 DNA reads TGTGCCAGCAGCGCCAGGGTAAGGGAGACTGAAGCTTTCTTT. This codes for CASSARVRETEAFF.

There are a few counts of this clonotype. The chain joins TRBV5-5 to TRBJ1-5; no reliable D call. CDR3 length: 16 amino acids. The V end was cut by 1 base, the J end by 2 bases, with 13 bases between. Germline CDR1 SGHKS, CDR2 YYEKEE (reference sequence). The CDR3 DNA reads TGTGCCAGCAGCTTGTCGGGGTGGGGAGGCAATCAGCCCCAGCATTTT. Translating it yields CASSLSGWGGNQPQHF.

The CDR3 loop reads CASSLSSGGYYNEQFF. Written as DNA, the CDR3 is TGTGCCAGCAGCTTATCTAGCGGGGGATACTACAATGAGCAGTTCTTC. The J gene is TRBJ2-1, the V gene TRBV7-6; 10 bases are a match to TRBD2. V was pared by 2 bases and J by 3 bases, with 4 bases of the junction left unmatched. This CDR3 has 16 amino acids. Germline lookup yields CDR1 SGHVS and CDR2 FNYEAQ.

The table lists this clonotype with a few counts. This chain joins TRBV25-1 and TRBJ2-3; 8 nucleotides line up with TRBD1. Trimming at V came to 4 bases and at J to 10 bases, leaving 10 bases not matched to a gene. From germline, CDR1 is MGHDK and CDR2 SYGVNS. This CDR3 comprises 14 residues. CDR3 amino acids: CASSGPGGGWAQYF. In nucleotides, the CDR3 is TGTGCCAGCAGTGGGCCAGGGGGCGGGTGGGCGCAGTATTTT.

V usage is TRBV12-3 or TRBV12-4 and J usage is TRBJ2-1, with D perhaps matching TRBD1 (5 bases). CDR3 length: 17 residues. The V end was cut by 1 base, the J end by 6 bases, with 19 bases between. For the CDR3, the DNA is TGTGCCAGCAGTTTAGGGTTAGCAGAATCAAGGGGCAATGAGCAGTTCTTC. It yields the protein CASSLGLAESRGNEQFF.

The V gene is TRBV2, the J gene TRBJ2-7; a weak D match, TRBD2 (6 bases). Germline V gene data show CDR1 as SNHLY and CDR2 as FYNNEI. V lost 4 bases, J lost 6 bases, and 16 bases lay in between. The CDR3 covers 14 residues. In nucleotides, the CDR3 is TGTGCCAGCAGTGGTCGGGGGAGAGGCAGCGAGCAGTACTTC. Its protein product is CASSGRGRGSEQYF. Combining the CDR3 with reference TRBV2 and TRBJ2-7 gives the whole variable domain EPEVTQTPSHQVTQMGQEVILRCVPISNHLYFYWYRQILGQKVEFLVSFYNNEISEKSEIFDDQFSVERPDGSNFTLKIRSTKLEDSAMYFCASSGRGRGSEQYFGPGTRLTVT.

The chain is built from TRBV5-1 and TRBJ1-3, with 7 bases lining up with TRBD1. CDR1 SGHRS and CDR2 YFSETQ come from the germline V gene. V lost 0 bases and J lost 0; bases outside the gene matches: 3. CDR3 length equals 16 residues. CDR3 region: CASSLEGQPSGNTIYF. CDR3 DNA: TGCGCCAGCAGCTTGGAGGGACAGCCCTCTGGAAACACCATATATTTT. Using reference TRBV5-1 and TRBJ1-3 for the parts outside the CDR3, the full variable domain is KAGVTQTPRYLIKTRGQQVTLSCSPISGHRSVSWYQQTPGQGLQFLFEYFSETQRNKGNFPGRFSGRQFSNSRSEMNVSTLELGDSALYLCASSLEGQPSGNTIYFGEGSWLTVV.

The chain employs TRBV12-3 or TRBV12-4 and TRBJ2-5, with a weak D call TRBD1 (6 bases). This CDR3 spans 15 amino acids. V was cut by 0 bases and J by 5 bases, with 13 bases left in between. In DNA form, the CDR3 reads TGTGCCAGCAGTTTAGCACAGGGAACGGTGGAGACCCAGTACTTC. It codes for CASSLAQGTVETQYF.

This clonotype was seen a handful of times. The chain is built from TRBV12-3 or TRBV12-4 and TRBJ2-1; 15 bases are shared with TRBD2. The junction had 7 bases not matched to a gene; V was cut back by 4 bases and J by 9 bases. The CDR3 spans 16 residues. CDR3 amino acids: CASSSRTSGGESEQFF. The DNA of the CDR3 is TGTGCCAGCAGTTCCCGGACTAGCGGGGGGGAATCTGAGCAGTTCTTC.

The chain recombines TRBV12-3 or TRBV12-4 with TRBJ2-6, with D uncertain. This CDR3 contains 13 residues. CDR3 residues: CVILRTGANVLTF. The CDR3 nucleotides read TGTGTTATACTCCGGACTGGGGCCAACGTCCTGACTTTC.

In nucleotides, the CDR3 is TGTGCCATGAGCGCCGGGACCTTATACGAGCAGTACTTC. Residues: CAMSAGTLYEQYF. The chain carries TRBV5-6 and TRBJ2-7; D tentatively reads TRBD1 or TRBD2 (5 bases each). CDR1 is SGHDT, CDR2 YYEEEE, per germline. The CDR3 sequence is 13 residues long. Deletions cut 9 bases from V and 4 bases from J, with 17 bases between.

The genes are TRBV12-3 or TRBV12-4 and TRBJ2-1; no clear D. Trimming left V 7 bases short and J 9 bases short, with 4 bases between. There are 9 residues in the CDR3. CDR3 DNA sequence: TGTGCCAGCAACCCTGAGCAGTTCTTC. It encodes CASNPEQFF.

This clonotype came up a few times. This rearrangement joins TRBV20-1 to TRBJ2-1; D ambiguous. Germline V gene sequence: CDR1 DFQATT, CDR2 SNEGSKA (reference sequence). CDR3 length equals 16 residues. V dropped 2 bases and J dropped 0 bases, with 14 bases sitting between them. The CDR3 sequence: CSARIAASISYNEQFF. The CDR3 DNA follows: TGCAGTGCTAGAATTGCGGCCAGCATCTCCTACAATGAGCAGTTCTTC.

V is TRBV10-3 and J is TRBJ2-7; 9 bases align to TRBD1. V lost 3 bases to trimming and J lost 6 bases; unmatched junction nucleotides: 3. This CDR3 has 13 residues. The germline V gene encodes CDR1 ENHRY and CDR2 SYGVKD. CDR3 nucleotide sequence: TGTGCCATCAGTGAAAGACAGGGGGGCGAGCAGTACTTC. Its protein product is CAISERQGGEQYF.

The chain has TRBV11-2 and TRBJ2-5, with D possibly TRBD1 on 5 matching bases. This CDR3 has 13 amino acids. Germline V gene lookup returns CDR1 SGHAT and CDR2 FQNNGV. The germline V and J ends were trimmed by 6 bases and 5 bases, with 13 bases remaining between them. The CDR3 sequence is CASSYNSGETQYF. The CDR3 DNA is TGTGCCAGCAGTTACAACTCAGGGGAGACCCAGTACTTC. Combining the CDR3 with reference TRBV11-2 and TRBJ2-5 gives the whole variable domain EAGVAQSPRYKIIEKRQSVAFWCNPISGHATLYWYQQILGQGPKLLIQFQNNGVVDDSQLPKDRFSAERLKGVDSTLKIQPAKLEDSAVYLCASSYNSGETQYFGPGTRLLVL.

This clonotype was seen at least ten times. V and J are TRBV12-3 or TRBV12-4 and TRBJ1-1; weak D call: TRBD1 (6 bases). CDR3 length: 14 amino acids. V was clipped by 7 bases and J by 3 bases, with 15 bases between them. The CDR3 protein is CASNRESGYTEAFF. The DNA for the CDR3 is TGTGCCAGCAACAGGGAATCAGGGTACACTGAAGCTTTCTTT.

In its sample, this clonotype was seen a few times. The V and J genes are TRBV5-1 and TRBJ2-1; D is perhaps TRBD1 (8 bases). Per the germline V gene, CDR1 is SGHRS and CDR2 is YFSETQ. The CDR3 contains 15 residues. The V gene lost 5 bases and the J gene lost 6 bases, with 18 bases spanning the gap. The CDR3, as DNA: TGCGCCAGCAGTAATTGGACAGGGAGGGTCAATGAGCAGTTCTTC. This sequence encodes CASSNWTGRVNEQFF.